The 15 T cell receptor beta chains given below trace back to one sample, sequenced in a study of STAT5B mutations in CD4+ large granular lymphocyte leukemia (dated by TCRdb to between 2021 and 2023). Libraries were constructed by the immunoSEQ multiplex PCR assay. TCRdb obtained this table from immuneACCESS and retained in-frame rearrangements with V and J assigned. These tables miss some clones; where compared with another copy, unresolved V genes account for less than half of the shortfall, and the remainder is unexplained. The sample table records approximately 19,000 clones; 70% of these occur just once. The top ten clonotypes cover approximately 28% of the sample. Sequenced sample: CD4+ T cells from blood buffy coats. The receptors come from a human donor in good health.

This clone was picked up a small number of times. The CDR3 DNA sequence: TGTGCCAGCAGCCCCTGGGGAGGGGAGAGGGAGCAGTTCTTC. It translates to CASSPWGGEREQFF. The chain is built from TRBV7-2 and TRBJ2-1; 7 bases fit TRBD2. The V gene's germline CDR1 is SGHTA and CDR2 FQGNSA. The J segment lost 10 bases and the V segment lost 5 bases, leaving 11 bases of the junction unmatched. CDR3 length: 14 amino acids.

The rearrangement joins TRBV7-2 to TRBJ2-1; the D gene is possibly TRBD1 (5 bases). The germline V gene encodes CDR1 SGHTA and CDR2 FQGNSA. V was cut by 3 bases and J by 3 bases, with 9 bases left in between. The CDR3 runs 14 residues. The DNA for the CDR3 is TGTGCCAGCAGCTTCCCACAGGACTACAATGAGCAGTTCTTC. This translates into CASSFPQDYNEQFF.

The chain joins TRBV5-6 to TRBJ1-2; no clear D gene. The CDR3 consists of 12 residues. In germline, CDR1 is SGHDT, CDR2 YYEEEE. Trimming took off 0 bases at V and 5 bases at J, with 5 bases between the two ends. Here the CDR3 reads CASSLEVYGYTF. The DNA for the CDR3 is TGTGCCAGCAGCTTGGAAGTATATGGCTACACCTTC.

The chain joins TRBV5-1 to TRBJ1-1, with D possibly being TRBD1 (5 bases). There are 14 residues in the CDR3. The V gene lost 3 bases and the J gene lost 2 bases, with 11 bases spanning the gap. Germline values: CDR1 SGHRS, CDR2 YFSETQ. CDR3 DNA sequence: TGCGCCAGCAGCTCCCTTCAGGGAAACACTGAAGCTTTCTTT. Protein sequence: CASSSLQGNTEAFF.

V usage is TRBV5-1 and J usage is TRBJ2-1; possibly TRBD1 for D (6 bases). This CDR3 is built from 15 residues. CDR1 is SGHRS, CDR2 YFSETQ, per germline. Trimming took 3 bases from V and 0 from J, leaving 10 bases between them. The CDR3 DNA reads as TGCGCCAGCAGCTCCGGGACATTCTCCTACAATGAGCAGTTCTTC. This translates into CASSSGTFSYNEQFF.

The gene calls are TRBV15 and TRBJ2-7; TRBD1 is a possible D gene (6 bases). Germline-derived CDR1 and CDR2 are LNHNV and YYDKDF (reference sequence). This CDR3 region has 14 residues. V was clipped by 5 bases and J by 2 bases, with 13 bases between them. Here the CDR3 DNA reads TGTGCCACCAGCGGGGGCAAAGCGCCCTACGAGCAGTACTTC. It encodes CATSGGKAPYEQYF.

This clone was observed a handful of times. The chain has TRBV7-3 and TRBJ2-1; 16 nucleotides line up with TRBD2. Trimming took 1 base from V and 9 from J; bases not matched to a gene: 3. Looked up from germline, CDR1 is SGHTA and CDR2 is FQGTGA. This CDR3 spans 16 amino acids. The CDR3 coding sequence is TGTGCCAGCAGCTTAAGGGGACTAGCGGGAGGGTTTGAGCAGTTCTTC. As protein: CASSLRGLAGGFEQFF.

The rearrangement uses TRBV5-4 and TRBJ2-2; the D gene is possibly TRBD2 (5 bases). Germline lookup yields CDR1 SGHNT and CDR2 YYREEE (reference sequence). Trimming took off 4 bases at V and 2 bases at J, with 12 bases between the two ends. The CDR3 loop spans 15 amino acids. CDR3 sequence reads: CASSTTRDNTGELFF. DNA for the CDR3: TGTGCCAGCAGCACAACTAGGGATAACACCGGGGAGCTGTTTTTT.

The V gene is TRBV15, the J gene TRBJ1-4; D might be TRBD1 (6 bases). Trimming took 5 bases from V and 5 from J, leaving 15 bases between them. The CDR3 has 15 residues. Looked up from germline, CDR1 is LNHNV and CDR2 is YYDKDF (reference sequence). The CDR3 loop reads CATSGGGQKNEKLFF. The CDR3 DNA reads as TGTGCCACCAGCGGTGGAGGACAGAAGAATGAAAAACTGTTTTTT.

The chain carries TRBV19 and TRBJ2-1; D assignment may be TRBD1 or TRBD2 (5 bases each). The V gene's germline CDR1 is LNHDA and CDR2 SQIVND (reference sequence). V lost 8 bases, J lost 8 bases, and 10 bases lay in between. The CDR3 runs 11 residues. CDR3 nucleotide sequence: TGTGCCAGTGGGACGAAGTATGAGCAGTTCTTC. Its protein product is CASGTKYEQFF.

The CDR3 nucleotides read TGTGCCAGCAGCCCACGACAGGGTTGGGCCACTGAAGCTTTCTTT. It encodes CASSPRQGWATEAFF. This chain joins TRBV7-8 and TRBJ1-1; 7 bases align to TRBD1. The germline CDR1 and CDR2 sequences are SGHVS and FQNEAQ. V lost 5 bases to trimming and J lost 4 bases; unmatched junction nucleotides: 10. CDR3 size: 15 residues.

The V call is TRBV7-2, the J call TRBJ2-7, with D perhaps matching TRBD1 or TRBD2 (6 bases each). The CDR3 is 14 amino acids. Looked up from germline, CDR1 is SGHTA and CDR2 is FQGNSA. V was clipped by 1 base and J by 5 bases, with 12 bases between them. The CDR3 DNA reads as TGTGCCAGCAGCTTAGGGGGGGCAGACAACGAGCAGTACTTC. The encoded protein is CASSLGGADNEQYF.

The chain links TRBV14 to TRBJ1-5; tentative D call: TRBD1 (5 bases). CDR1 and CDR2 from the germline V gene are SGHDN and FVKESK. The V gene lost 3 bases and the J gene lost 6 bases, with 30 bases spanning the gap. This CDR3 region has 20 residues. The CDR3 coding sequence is TGTGCCAGCAGCCATAAGGAGCAGGGTTTCTCGGGAGGTTTTCGTCAGCCCCAGCATTTT. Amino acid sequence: CASSHKEQGFSGGFRQPQHF. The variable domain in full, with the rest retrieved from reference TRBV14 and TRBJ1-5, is EAGVTQFPSHSVIEKGQTVTLRCDPISGHDNLYWYRRVMGKEIKFLLHFVKESKQDESGMPNNRFLAERTGGTYSTLKVQPAELEDSGVYFCASSHKEQGFSGGFRQPQHFGDGTRLSIL.

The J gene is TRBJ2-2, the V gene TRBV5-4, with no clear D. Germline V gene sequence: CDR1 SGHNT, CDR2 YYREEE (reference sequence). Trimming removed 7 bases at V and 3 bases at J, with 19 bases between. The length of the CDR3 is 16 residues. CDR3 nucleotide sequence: TGTGCCAGCTCCCCCGAGGTACGGTTGTACACCGGGGAGCTGTTTTTT. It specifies CASSPEVRLYTGELFF. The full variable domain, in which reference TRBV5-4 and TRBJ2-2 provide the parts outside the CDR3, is ETGVTQSPTHLIKTRGQQVTLRCSSQSGHNTVSWYQQALGQGPQFIFQYYREEENGRGNFPPRFSGLQFPNYSSELNVNALELDDSALYLCASSPEVRLYTGELFFGEGSRLTVL.

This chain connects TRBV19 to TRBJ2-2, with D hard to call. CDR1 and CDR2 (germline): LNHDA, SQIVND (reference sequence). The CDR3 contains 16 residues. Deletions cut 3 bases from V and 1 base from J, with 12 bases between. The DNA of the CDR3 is TGTGCCAGTAGTATCGCAGGTGGTAAGAACACCGGGGAGCTGTTTTTT. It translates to CASSIAGGKNTGELFF. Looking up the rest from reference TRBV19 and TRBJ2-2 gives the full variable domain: DGGITQSPKYLFRKEGQNVTLSCEQNLNHDAMYWYRQDPGQGLRLIYYSQIVNDFQKGDIAEGYSVSREKKESFPLTVTSAQKNPTAFYLCASSIAGGKNTGELFFGEGSRLTVL.